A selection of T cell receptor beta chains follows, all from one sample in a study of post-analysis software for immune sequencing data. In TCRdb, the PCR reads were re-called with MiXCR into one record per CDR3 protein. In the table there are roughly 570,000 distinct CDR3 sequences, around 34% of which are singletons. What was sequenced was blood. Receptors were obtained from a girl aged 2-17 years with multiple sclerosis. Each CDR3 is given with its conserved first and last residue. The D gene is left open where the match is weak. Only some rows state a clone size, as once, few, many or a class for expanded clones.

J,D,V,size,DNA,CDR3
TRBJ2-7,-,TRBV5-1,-,TGCGCCAGCAGCGTATCCCACGGGCCCTACGAGCAGTACTTC,CASSVSHGPYEQYF
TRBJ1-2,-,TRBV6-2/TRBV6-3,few,TGTGCCAGCAGAGACCGGGACCTCTATGGCTACACCTTC,CASRDRDLYGYTF
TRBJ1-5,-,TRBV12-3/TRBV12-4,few,TGTGCCCCCAAGGCAGGACAACGTCAGCCCCAGCATTTT,CAPKAGQRQPQHF
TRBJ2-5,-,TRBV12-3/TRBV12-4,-,TGTGCCAGCAGAAGTCACGGTTTCGAGACCCAGTACTTC,CASRSHGFETQYF
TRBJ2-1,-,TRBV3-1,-,TGTGCCAGCAGCCAAGAAAGACTTCCGGTAAGCAATGAGCAGTTCTTC,CASSQERLPVSNEQFF
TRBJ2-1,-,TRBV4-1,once,TGCGCCAGCAGCTACAGGCAGGTGGCGACCTACAATGAGCAGTTCTTC,CASSYRQVATYNEQFF
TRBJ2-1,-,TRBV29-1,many,TGCAGCGGTTACAGGGAAACGAAACACAATGAGCAGTTCTTC,CSGYRETKHNEQFF
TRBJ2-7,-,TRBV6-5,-,TGTGCCAGCAGGACAAGGGGGGGACCCTACGAGCAGTACTTC,CASRTRGGPYEQYF
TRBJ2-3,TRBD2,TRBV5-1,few,TGCGCCAGCAAGGAGACTAGCGGGGGGCCGATTCCTCCAGATACGCAGTATTTT,CASKETSGGPIPPDTQYF
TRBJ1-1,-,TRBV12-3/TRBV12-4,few,TGTGCCAGCACCCTGCGGGAGGACACTGAAGCTTTCTTT,CASTLREDTEAFF
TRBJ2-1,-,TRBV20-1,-,TGCAGTGCTAGTTGGGGACGCAATGAGCAGTTCTTC,CSASWGRNEQFF
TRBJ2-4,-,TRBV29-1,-,TGCAGCGTTGAAGATAGGGAGCGGCATAGGGGAGAAAACATTCAGTACTTC,CSVEDRERHRGENIQYF
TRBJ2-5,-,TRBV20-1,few,TGCAGTGCTACCCCGAGACTAGGGGAGGAGACCCAGTACTTC,CSATPRLGEETQYF
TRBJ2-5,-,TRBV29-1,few,TGCAGCGTTCCATTAGAGACCCAGTACTTC,CSVPLETQYF
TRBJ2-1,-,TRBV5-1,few,TGCGCCAGCAGCTTGGAAGGGCAGGCTACATACAATGAGCAGTTCTTC,CASSLEGQATYNEQFF
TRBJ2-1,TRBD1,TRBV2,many,TGTGCCAGCAGTGGGGACAGACACAATGAGCAGTTCTTC,CASSGDRHNEQFF
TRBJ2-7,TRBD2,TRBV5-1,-,TGCGCCAGCAGCTTGAGGCCTAGCGGGGGCTACGAGCAGTACTTC,CASSLRPSGGYEQYF
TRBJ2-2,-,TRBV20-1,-,TGCAGTGCTAGAGTGGCAGGGAGGAGAGCCGGGGAGCTGTTTTTT,CSARVAGRRAGELFF
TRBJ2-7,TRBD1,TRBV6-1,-,TGTGCCAGCAGTGAAGGGGACAGGGGATCCTACGAGCAGTACTTC,CASSEGDRGSYEQYF
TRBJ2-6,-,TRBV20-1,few,TGCAGTGCCAGTACTACTGGGGCCAACGTCCTGACTTTC,CSASTTGANVLTF
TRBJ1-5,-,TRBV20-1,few,TGCAGTGCTCAACAGGGTTTTCTTCAGCCCCAGCATTTT,CSAQQGFLQPQHF
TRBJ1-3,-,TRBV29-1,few,TGCAGCGTTGATCGCGGTGGAAACACCATATATTTT,CSVDRGGNTIYF
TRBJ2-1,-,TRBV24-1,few,TGTGCCACCCCTAATAACAGGGTACGGTTCTTC,CATPNNRVRFF
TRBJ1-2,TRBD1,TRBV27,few,TGTGCCAGCAGTTTCGGACAGGAATTTGGCTACACCTTC,CASSFGQEFGYTF
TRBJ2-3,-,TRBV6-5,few,TGTGCCAGCAATACAGCCCTCGGGACAGATACGCAGTATTTT,CASNTALGTDTQYF
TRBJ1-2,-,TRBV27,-,TGTGCCAGCAGTTTAGCTGGGGGCGACGGCTATGGCTACACCTTC,CASSLAGGDGYGYTF
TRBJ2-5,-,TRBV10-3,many,TGTGCCATCAGTTCAGGGTTGGAGACCCAGTACTTC,CAISSGLETQYF
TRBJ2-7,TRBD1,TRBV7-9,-,TGTGCCAGCAGCTTAGGGGGCCCTTTACAGGGGCGCGAGCAGTACTTC,CASSLGGPLQGREQYF
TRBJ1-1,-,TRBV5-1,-,TGCGCCAGCAGCCCGGTCGCGGGCAAGACTGAAGCTTTCTTT,CASSPVAGKTEAFF
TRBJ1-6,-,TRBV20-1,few,TGCAGTGCTAGTACTCTAGGGTCTAATTCACCCCTCCACTTT,CSASTLGSNSPLHF
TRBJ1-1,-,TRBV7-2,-,TGTGCCAGCAGCTGGTGGGGGGGCCAGAACACTGAAGCTTTCTTT,CASSWWGGQNTEAFF
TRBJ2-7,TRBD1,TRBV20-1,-,TGCAGTGCTACGGGACAGGGGTACGAGCAGTACTTC,CSATGQGYEQYF
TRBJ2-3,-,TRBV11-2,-,TGTGCCAGCAGCTCGTACGGCCAGGCGTCAGATACGCAGTATTTT,CASSSYGQASDTQYF
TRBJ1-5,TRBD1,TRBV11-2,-,TGTGCCAGCAGCACGGGGACAGGGGGGGATCAGCCCCAGCATTTT,CASSTGTGGDQPQHF
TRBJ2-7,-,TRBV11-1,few,TGTGCCAGCAGCCCGGGCCCAGGGCGTATTTCGGACGAGCAGTACTTC,CASSPGPGRISDEQYF
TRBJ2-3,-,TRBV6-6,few,TGTGCCAGCCGGATTGGAGATACGCAGTATTTT,CASRIGDTQYF
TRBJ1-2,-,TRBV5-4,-,TGTGCCAGCAGCACCCAGACGTCGGGGAGGGGCTACACCTTC,CASSTQTSGRGYTF
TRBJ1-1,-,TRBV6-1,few,TGTGCCAGCAGGACCCTCAGGCGAAGGGGCACTGAAGCTTTCTTT,CASRTLRRRGTEAFF
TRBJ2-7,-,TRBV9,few,TGTGCCAGCAGCCCATCAGGAACCCCCGGGGAGGAGCAGTACTTC,CASSPSGTPGEEQYF
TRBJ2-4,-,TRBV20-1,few,TGCAGTGCTAGAGGGAATTGGGGCATTCAGTACTTC,CSARGNWGIQYF
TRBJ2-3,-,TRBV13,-,TGTGCCAGCAGCTTAACCCCCAACGCAGATACGCAGTATTTT,CASSLTPNADTQYF
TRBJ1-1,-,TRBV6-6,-,TGTGCCAGCAGAAGAGACCCCAGGGTTGCTTTCTTT,CASRRDPRVAFF